The T cell receptor beta chain under discussion was sequenced for a study of shared clonotypes between healthy human individuals. The study's findings and limits: Non-shared clonotypes were found to have lower generation probabilities than the clonotypes that were shared by all four of the sorted-subset donors. Only blood was sampled, and tissue TCR repertoires likely differ from blood ones. The study drew on few donors, limiting represented genetic and exposure-history diversity.

Every donor, a Caucasian adult, lived in Nashville, Tennessee. TCRdb keeps only in-frame clones here, not all; method: immunoSEQ multiplex PCR. This table holds some 79,000 clones, about 63% found once. This CDR3 has 14 residues. Of note for this clone: Its target is unknown.

This chain connects TRBV12-2 to TRBJ2-5; the DNA was not used to check the table's D call, TRBD1. TRBV12-2 is a pseudogene locus. The source material was memory CD8+ T cells sorted from blood. Subset reported: CD45RO+ cells pooled with CCR7-negative TemRA cells. The receptor was isolated from a man aged 25 to 40 in good health. The CDR3 DNA follows: TGTGCAAGTCGGAAGGGGAAGGGGGAAGAGACCCAGTACTTC. Protein product: CASRKGKGEETQYF.